This T cell receptor (beta chain) stems from a study of blood T cell repertoires in COVID-19. In the study overall: Acute and convalescent COVID-19 samples came from the United States, Italy and Spain. Sample material is recorded as cDNA or gDNA derived from T cells, B-cell-depleted T cells, or PBMCs.

The germline CDR1 and CDR2 sequences are LNHDA and SQIVND (reference sequence). The length of the CDR3 is 15 residues. V lost 3 bases and J lost 0; bases outside the gene matches: 4. Under the authors' procedure: Amplifying reference gene primers gave estimates of nucleated cell counts. Libraries were prepared by immunoSEQ multiplex PCR; TCRdb keeps only in-frame clonotypes and omits some of them. The V and J calls and clone size come from that table; D and trimming were worked out from the DNA. The table records approximately 67,000 clones, approximately 87% of them present only once. The sample was peripheral blood. The chain links TRBV19 to TRBJ2-7, with 8 nucleotides matching TRBD1. The origin of this receptor is a man aged 50 to 60 with active COVID-19. The CDR3 loop is CASSIRTGNSYEQYF. The CDR3 DNA reads TGTGCCAGTAGTATTAGGACAGGGAACTCCTACGAGCAGTACTTC. Complete variable domain (other parts from reference TRBV19 and TRBJ2-7): DGGITQSPKYLFRKEGQNVTLSCEQNLNHDAMYWYRQDPGQGLRLIYYSQIVNDFQKGDIAEGYSVSREKKESFPLTVTSAQKNPTAFYLCASSIRTGNSYEQYFGPGTRLTVT.